The entry below describes one TCR beta chain. This clonotype was counted ten times or more. It lacks a known antigen. Nothing much larger sits one base from this clone, and base qualities are not available. The cysteine opens and the phenylalanine closes a CDR3 of 17 amino acids. Just the 51-base CDR3 DNA is kept, in frame starting at base 1. V trim: 1 base; J trim: 5 bases; unmatched bases: 11. The germline V gene sets CDR1 to SGHDT and CDR2 to YYEEEE. Library generation was performed with RACE. Sequencing was performed on a NextSeq 500. During library preparation, unique molecular identifiers were attached to individual cDNA molecules so that TCRs could be counted in a quantitative, reproducible way. Each blood RNA sample was used to sequence both TCR alpha and TCR beta chains. The paper's data handling went like this. A median of roughly 98,000 TCRs per sample was observed, with a range of about 20,000 to 750,000. The Decombinator software suite was used to annotate the V, J and CDR3 of the TCR reads. For the PS versus PT1 abundance plots, all samples were subsampled to the same number of TCRs (28,000). Expanded TCRs were defined as absent before sensitization and observed at least eight times at the 2-week time point. TCRdb trimmed the raw reads at Q25, called clones with MiXCR and kept productive beta chains. Each CDR3 protein gets just one entry, which takes the most common genes and DNA from the rows behind it. These V and J calls derive from TCRdb rather than the authors' analysis. Across this sample there are around 380,000 distinct CDR3 sequences, with roughly 6% seen only once. Less than 9% of the sample goes to the ten largest clones.

This record comes from a study of human T cells and chemical hapten exposure (dated by TCRdb to the early 2020s). Background on the whole study: For sensitization, 2% DPC in acetone was applied to a 2 cm by 2 cm area of upper inner arm skin. The study tracked peripheral blood TCR repertoire changes in vivo during primary and secondary sensitization to the hapten diphenylcyclopropenone (DPC) in alopecia patients. Most of the patients in the cohort were female, and the cohort covered alopecia areata with under or over 50% scalp involvement, alopecia totalis and alopecia universalis. Patch testing on the upper back used Finn chambers containing 0.01% DPC, with scoring done after 6 days according to International Contact Dermatitis Research Group standards. Blood samples were taken from patients before sensitization (week 0) and then at 2, 6 and about 24 weeks after DPC sensitization. Throughout the roughly 24-week study period, patients were also given weekly therapeutic DPC doses on the scalp. Libraries were pooled for sequencing, and variation in per-sample TCR yields was attributed mainly to small differences in library volumes within the pool. For TCR sequencing, blood came from 25 to 35 alopecia patients at anywhere from one to four time points (pre-sensitization, 2, 6 and 24 weeks). Overall study outcomes, separate from this receptor: Patch test score correlated positively with the number of PT1 expanded TCRs, reaching significance at thresholds 8, 16 and 32 but not at 4. No change with DPC sensitization was found in the number of TCRs above 1 in 1000 frequency, and no evidence of global repertoire structure alterations was found. Repeated subsampling changed both the strength of the expansion versus patch-test correlation and the threshold at which the correlation became significant. Because every patient had alopecia, a presumed autoimmune disease, the patients' immune response might differ from that of healthy individuals. Significantly more large CDR3 similarity clusters were formed by expanded TCRs than by pre-sensitization or healthy control sets, consistent with antigen-driven responses.

Per the publication, the time point label means: pre-sensitization, week 0. This specimen's treatment or condition label, interpreted: therapeutic diphenylcyclopropenone sensitization with weekly scalp DPC. Blood at each patch-test visit was drawn before the patch test was applied. To be eligible, patients had to be aged 18 to 70, diagnosed with alopecia and judged suitable for DPC therapy, while pregnant patients were excluded. Total RNA was extracted from unfractionated whole blood that had been collected in Tempus Blood RNA tubes. Sequencing was performed on whole blood, taken in connection with sensitization to the hapten diphenylcyclopropenone (DPC). The chain was built from TRBV5-6 and TRBJ1-4, and 7 junction bases match TRBD1. The TCR comes from a woman aged 18 to 35 with alopecia areata. Some clones in this sample may be carry-over from other donors' samples. At the DNA level, the sequence is TGTGCCAGCAGCTTGAGGGGCTCCGGGACAGAAAATGAAAAACTGTTTTTT. Its coded protein is CASSLRGSGTENEKLFF.